Each of the 17 T cell receptor beta chains below was sequenced from the same sample in a study of T cell clonality in common variable immunodeficiency. Findings and caveats of the study: In common variable immunodeficiency, TCR beta chains reportedly carried fewer deletions and N-nucleotide insertions.

Repertoires were generated with immunoSEQ multiplex PCR, while TCRdb's copy carries only in-frame clones and drops some. The sample table sets out several thousand clones. Which antigens these TCRs recognize remains unknown. The material sequenced was peripheral blood mononuclear cells. Source of these receptors: a human donor with common variable immunodeficiency.

Regarding this clone: The read terminates 3 residues before the CDR3 end, so the remaining end is supplied by the germline J gene. The J gene is TRBJ2-1, the V gene TRBV20-1; 10 nucleotides agree with TRBD1. CDR3 length: 16 residues. The germline V gene encodes CDR1 DFQATT and CDR2 SNEGSKA (reference sequence). Trimming cost V 0 bases and J 4 bases; bases outside gene matches: 6. The DNA read from the CDR3 is TGCAGTGCTAGAGATGGGATGGGACAGGGGTACAATGAG. It yields the protein CSARDGMGQGYNE. The full-length CDR3 reads as CSARDGMGQGYNEQFF.

Turning to this clone: The CDR3 goes on 3 residues after the read ends, and that part is filled in from the germline J gene. V is TRBV7-3 and J is TRBJ1-2, with D maybe TRBD1 (6 bases). Germline values: CDR1 SGHTA, CDR2 FQGTGA. This CDR3 has 15 amino acids. Trimming stripped 2 bases from V and 3 bases from J, with 13 bases between. The CDR3 loop reads CASSLSQGSDYGYTF. The CDR3 DNA, read in part, is TGTGCCAGCAGCTTATCCCAGGGGTCGGACTATGGC.

A word on this clone: Read sequence stops 3 residues before the CDR3 end, and the germline J gene provides the missing end. The chain recombines TRBV7-6 with TRBJ2-1, with 8 bases that match TRBD2. Looked up from germline, CDR1 is SGHVS and CDR2 is FNYEAQ. The CDR3 sequence is 13 residues long. V was clipped by 6 bases and J by 8 bases; unmatched bases: 6. The covered CDR3 bases are TGTGCCAGCAGACGGACTAGCTTACATGAG. It codes for CASRRTSLHE. The entire CDR3 sequence reads CASRRTSLHEQFF.

With regard to this clone: Read sequence stops 3 residues before the CDR3 end, and the germline J gene provides the missing end. J is TRBJ2-5 and V is TRBV19; tentatively, D is TRBD2 (7 bases). The CDR3 runs to 14 residues. Per the germline V gene, CDR1 is LNHDA and CDR2 is SQIVND (reference sequence). Trimming stripped 7 bases from V and 4 bases from J, with 16 bases between. CDR3 DNA (partial): TGTGCCAGTACCCTAGGGGGGGGTCGAGAGACC. Translating it yields CASTLGGGRET. The CDR3 in full is CASTLGGGRETQYF.

Regarding this clone: The CDR3 end is not reached by the read, which stops 3 residues before it; the germline J gene fills it in. The V call is TRBV19, the J call TRBJ2-3, with TRBD1 matching 8 bases. Germline V lookup: CDR1 LNHDA, CDR2 SQIVND (reference sequence). V shed 4 bases and J 2 bases; nucleotides not matched to a gene: 8. CDR3 size: 16 residues. CDR3: CASSKITGGFTDTQYF. The part of the CDR3 DNA that was read is TGTGCCAGTAGTAAGATTACAGGGGGTTTCACAGATACG.

Of note for this clone: The CDR3 is cut off 3 residues early in the read; its end comes from the germline J gene. The chain recombines TRBV7-3 with TRBJ1-2, with D perhaps matching TRBD1 (5 bases). This CDR3 comprises 13 residues. Germline-derived CDR1 and CDR2 are SGHTA and FQGTGA. With 3 bases removed from V and 4 bases from J, the gap between germline ends came to 9 bases. The CDR3 loop reads CASSLSRAYGYTF. The CDR3 bases that were read are TGTGCCAGCAGCTTGTCCAGGGCCTATGGC.

Measured by frequency, this clone is medium-sized. The observed sequence ends 3 residues before the CDR3 terminus, with the missing tail filled in from the germline J gene. The chain links TRBV5-1 to TRBJ1-4, with 7 positions matching TRBD1. The CDR3 is 15 amino acids. V trimming: 4 bases; J trimming: 7 bases; junction bases outside the gene matches: 10. Germline V gene data show CDR1 as SGHRS and CDR2 as YFSETQ. Incomplete CDR3 DNA: TGCGCCAGCAGCCAAACAGGGGCCGACGGTGAAAAA. Amino acid sequence: CASSQTGADGEK. In full, the CDR3 reads CASSQTGADGEKLFF.

This clone is classed as medium-sized by frequency. Read coverage stops 3 residues before the CDR3 terminus; the germline J gene supplies the remainder. V gene TRBV12-3 or TRBV12-4 combines with J gene TRBJ2-7; 8 positions agree with TRBD2. Unmatched junction bases numbered 3, after V lost 5 bases and J lost 6 bases. The CDR3 sequence is 12 residues long. The covered CDR3 bases are TGTGCCAGCAGTCGGACTAGCCTCGAG. This translates into CASSRTSLE. The full CDR3 is CASSRTSLEQYF.

Turning to this clone: Sequencing ends 3 residues short of the CDR3 end; the germline J gene provides the rest. The chain is built from TRBV20-1 and TRBJ2-7; TRBD1 matches at 9 bases. V shed 5 bases and J 1 base; nucleotides not matched to a gene: 6. The length of the CDR3 is 14 residues. Germline-derived CDR1 and CDR2 are DFQATT and SNEGSKA (reference sequence). CDR3 region: CSAYAGQGSYEQYF. Partial CDR3 DNA: TGCAGTGCTTACGCGGGACAGGGTTCCTACGAG.

For this clone: Read data end 3 residues before the CDR3 end; the end is taken from the germline J gene. The V call is TRBV7-9, the J call TRBJ2-7, with TRBD1 identical over 9 bases. CDR1 and CDR2 (germline): SEHNR, FQNEAQ (reference sequence). This CDR3 region has 14 residues. Trimming took 7 bases from V and 3 from J; bases not matched to a gene: 7. CDR3 in amino acids: CASNAGTGNYEQYF. The CDR3 DNA, read in part, is TGTGCCAGCAACGCCGGGACAGGGAACTACGAG.

With regard to this clone: The missing CDR3 end, 3 residues past where the read stops, is filled in from the germline J gene. The rearrangement joins TRBV2 to TRBJ2-5; no clear D. V was trimmed by 5 bases and J by 3 bases, leaving 4 bases between them. Looked up from germline, CDR1 is SNHLY and CDR2 is FYNNEI. The CDR3 consists of 11 residues. The DNA read from the CDR3 is TGTGCCAGCAGTTCCGAAGAGACC. This gives the protein CASSSEET. In full, the CDR3 is CASSSEETQYF.

For this clone: The CDR3 goes on 3 residues after the read ends, and that part is filled in from the germline J gene. The chain joins TRBV7-2 to TRBJ1-1, with D hard to call. The V and J ends lost 1 base and 6 bases respectively, with 12 bases between them. CDR3 size: 14 residues. CDR1 SGHTA and CDR2 FQGNSA come from the germline V gene. The DNA read from the CDR3 is TGTGCCAGCAGCTTAGAGAGGGTTAGCGCTGAA. Protein product: CASSLERVSAE. The full CDR3 protein reads CASSLERVSAEAFF.

This clone is deemed medium-sized by its frequency. The read is 3 residues too short to cover the CDR3 end, so that end is filled in from the germline J gene. The gene calls are TRBV29-1 and TRBJ2-2, with 10 bases that match TRBD2. Germline V CDR1 and CDR2: SQVTM, ANQGSEA. The CDR3 covers 15 residues. V dropped 7 bases and J dropped 5; count of bases not matched to a gene: 10. CDR3 sequence: CSAVGLAVNTGELFF. The sequenced part of the CDR3 DNA is TGCAGCGCCGTAGGACTAGCGGTTAATACCGGGGAG.

To note about this clone: The read comes to an end 3 residues before the CDR3 does, leaving the germline J gene to fill in the end. The V and J genes are TRBV19 and TRBJ2-7; D might be TRBD1 (5 bases). Trimming took off 3 bases at V and 4 bases at J, with 13 bases between the two ends. The length of the CDR3 is 14 residues. Germline CDR1 LNHDA, CDR2 SQIVND (reference sequence). This CDR3 is CASSIGGAQYEQYF. Partial CDR3 DNA: TGTGCCAGTAGTATCGGTGGGGCGCAGTACGAG.

A word on this clone: The CDR3 end lies 3 residues beyond the end of the read and is filled in from the germline J gene. The V gene is TRBV7-2, the J gene TRBJ1-1; 9 bases line up with TRBD1. The J segment lost 5 bases and the V segment lost 5 bases, leaving 6 bases of the junction unmatched. CDR1 is SGHTA, CDR2 FQGNSA, per germline. The CDR3 loop spans 14 amino acids. The CDR3 region is CASSPDRGKTEAFF. The part of the CDR3 DNA that was read is TGTGCCAGCAGCCCTGACAGGGGGAAAACTGAA.

Concerning this clone: The read comes to an end 3 residues before the CDR3 does, leaving the germline J gene to fill in the end. This rearrangement joins TRBV5-3 to TRBJ2-5; 14 nucleotides match TRBD2. TRBV5-3 is identified as an open reading frame with a role that is uncertain. J was trimmed by 4 bases and V by 2 bases; bases with no gene match: 10. The CDR3 totals 18 residues. Partial CDR3 DNA: TGTGCCAGAAGCTTCCCCCTGGGACTAGCGGGAGAGGGAGAGACC. The encoded protein is CARSFPLGLAGEGET. The CDR3 in its entirety is CARSFPLGLAGEGETQYF.

Note on this clone: With the read ending 3 residues before the CDR3 end, the germline J gene is used to fill in that end. V is TRBV18 and J is TRBJ2-3; D is unresolved. Trimming pared 3 bases from V and 0 bases from J, leaving 16 bases between. This CDR3 has 17 residues. CDR1 and CDR2 from the germline V gene are KGHSH and LQKENI. The CDR3 sequence is CASSPRQSLYSTDTQYF. The covered CDR3 bases are TGTGCCAGCTCACCTCGCCAGTCCCTTTATAGCACAGATACG.